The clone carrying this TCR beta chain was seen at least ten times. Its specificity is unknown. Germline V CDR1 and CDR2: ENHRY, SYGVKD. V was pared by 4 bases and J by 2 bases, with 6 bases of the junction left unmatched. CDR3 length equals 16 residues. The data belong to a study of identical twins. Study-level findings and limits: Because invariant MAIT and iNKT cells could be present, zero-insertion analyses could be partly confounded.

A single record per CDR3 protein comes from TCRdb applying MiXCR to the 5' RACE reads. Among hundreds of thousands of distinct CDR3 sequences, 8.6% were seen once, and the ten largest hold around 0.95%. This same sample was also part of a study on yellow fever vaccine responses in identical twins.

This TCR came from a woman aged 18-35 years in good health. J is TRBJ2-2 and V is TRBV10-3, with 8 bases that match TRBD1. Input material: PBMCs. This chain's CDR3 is CAISVEDRANTGELFF. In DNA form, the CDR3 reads TGTGCCATCAGTGTCGAGGACAGGGCTAACACCGGGGAGCTGTTTTTT.